Listed below are T cell receptor beta chains from one sample, sequenced in a study of T-cell memory formation after mild COVID-19. One entry per CDR3 protein, called by TCRdb with MiXCR from the 5' RACE reads. The sample holds 98,000 or so distinct CDR3 sequences, 15% to 20% seen once. The sequencing sample was made of PBMCs or a T cell subset sorted from them (not recorded which). These receptors were collected from a man between 18 and 29 years old who had mild COVID-19 (a few samples of this study predate the infection). Cell type and time point are not known. Each CDR3 is given without its conserved first and last residue. Fields, in order: J gene, V gene, CDR3 protein.

>TRBJ2-4|TRBV20-1
SARGLAGLAKNIQY
>TRBJ2-1|TRBV7-2
ASSFEGLAGGRQF
>TRBJ2-1|TRBV7-3
ASSSNGRDNSYNEQF
>TRBJ1-2|TRBV4-3
ASSQSSATNYGYT
>TRBJ2-7|TRBV20-1
SAGRLAAEQY
>TRBJ2-7|TRBV6-5
ASSSFGQGYEQY
>TRBJ2-2|TRBV5-1
ASSRTSGGPGELF
>TRBJ1-1|TRBV6-6
ASSYGPGQGSTEAF
>TRBJ1-1|TRBV7-8
ASSFLGRGGVTEAF
>TRBJ2-2|TRBV7-7
ASSLRGGYTGELF
>TRBJ1-5|TRBV7-2
ASSLRGNQPQH
>TRBJ2-3|TRBV7-2
ASSPRAGADTQY
>TRBJ2-5|TRBV7-2
ASSPKGVSGGAYETQY
>TRBJ2-2|TRBV5-1
ASSSTLANTGELF
>TRBJ2-7|TRBV10-3
AIRGGGFQTYEQY
>TRBJ1-2|TRBV6-2/TRBV6-3
ASTSRGGTIYGYT
>TRBJ1-6|TRBV20-1
SASLRGTVYNSPLH
>TRBJ2-2|TRBV7-9
ASAGLANTGELF
>TRBJ2-1|TRBV6-2/TRBV6-3
ASIRDGTSYEQF
>TRBJ2-7|TRBV20-1
SATPGPRYEQY
>TRBJ1-5|TRBV4-1
ASSQDRQGGWENQPQH
>TRBJ2-2|TRBV12-3/TRBV12-4
ASSLSPRGNTGELF
>TRBJ1-5|TRBV7-8
ASSGSRVGNQPQH
>TRBJ2-7|TRBV29-1
SVRRTGYEQY
>TRBJ2-1|TRBV7-4
ASSLATGKSYNEQF
>TRBJ1-6|TRBV2
ASSPTGYSPLH
>TRBJ2-2|TRBV6-5
ASSRRANTGELF
>TRBJ2-3|TRBV20-1
SACRTSGGASTDTQY
>TRBJ2-2|TRBV7-2
ASSAGRTGELF
>TRBJ2-2|TRBV2
ASRETGVKELF
>TRBJ2-1|TRBV5-1
ASSLDGGPYNEQF
>TRBJ2-7|TRBV12-3/TRBV12-4
ASSFRGGTSYEQY
>TRBJ2-5|TRBV4-3
ASSQDGRGREETQY
>TRBJ1-1|TRBV10-3
AISSMGGDTEAF
>TRBJ1-1|TRBV5-1
ASSLDEGGYTEAF
>TRBJ1-1|TRBV20-1
SAQPDRNTEAF
>TRBJ1-1|TRBV7-8
ASSPGQGRAF
>TRBJ2-5|TRBV6-2/TRBV6-3
ASSRGTGQKVETQY
>TRBJ1-6|TRBV12-3/TRBV12-4
ASSFSGGSLH
>TRBJ2-5|TRBV20-1
SARDTRGAGETQY
>TRBJ2-2|TRBV3-1
ASSHLAQRGSAGELF
>TRBJ2-7|TRBV7-8
ASSLVGTEFLYEQY
>TRBJ2-3|TRBV7-8
ASSLDRGSTDTQY
>TRBJ2-1|TRBV6-5
ASRASGGYNEQF
>TRBJ2-3|TRBV5-1
ASSLGQQDTQY
>TRBJ2-2|TRBV10-3
ALRAGNTGELF
>TRBJ2-7|TRBV6-5
ASTRLGQGLYEQY
>TRBJ2-3|TRBV7-2
ASSNVITSTDTQY
>TRBJ2-7|TRBV2
ASSLSGPWYEQY
>TRBJ2-7|TRBV7-2
ASSLPRQGSYEQY
>TRBJ2-1|TRBV23-1
ASSQSRPPTESYDNEQF
>TRBJ2-2|TRBV4-3
ASSQVSGGGELF
>TRBJ2-2|TRBV24-1
ATSDSGQGRIGELF